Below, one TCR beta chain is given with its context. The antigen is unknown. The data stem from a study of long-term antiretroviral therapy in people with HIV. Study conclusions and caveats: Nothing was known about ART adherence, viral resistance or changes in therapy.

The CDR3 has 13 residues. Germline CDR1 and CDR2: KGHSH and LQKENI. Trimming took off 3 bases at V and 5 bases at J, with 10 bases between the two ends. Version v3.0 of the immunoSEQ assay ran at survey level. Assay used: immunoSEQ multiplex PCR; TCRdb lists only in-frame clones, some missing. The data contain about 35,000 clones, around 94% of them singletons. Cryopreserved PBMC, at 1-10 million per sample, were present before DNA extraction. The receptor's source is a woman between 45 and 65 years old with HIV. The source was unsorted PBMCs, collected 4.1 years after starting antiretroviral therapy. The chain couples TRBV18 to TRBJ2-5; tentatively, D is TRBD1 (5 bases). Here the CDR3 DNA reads TGTGCCAGCTCACCCCAGGGTTTGGAGACCCAGTACTTC. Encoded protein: CASSPQGLETQYF.